This TCR beta chain came from a study of blood T cell repertoires in COVID-19. As for the study in general: Collection of acute and convalescent COVID-19 samples took place in the United States, Italy and Spain.

CDR1 and CDR2 from the germline V gene are SGHRS and YFSETQ. After removal of 5 bases from V and 2 bases from J, the junction contained 4 bases not matched to a gene. The CDR3 extends over 14 amino acids. As handled by the study authors: Reference gene primer amplification yielded estimated nucleated cell counts. Only in-frame clones appear in the TCRdb table, and some are missing; sequencing was by immunoSEQ multiplex PCR. V, J and clone size are those of that table, while D and trimming were read from the DNA. The data contain around 190,000 clones, about 88% of them singletons. The specimen was peripheral blood. This receptor was identified in a man younger than 35 with active or convalescent COVID-19. The J gene is TRBJ2-7, the V gene TRBV5-1, with 10 bases that match TRBD2. The CDR3: CASSGTSGTYEQYF. CDR3 DNA sequence: TGCGCCAGCAGTGGTACTAGCGGGACCTACGAGCAGTACTTC.